The 32 T cell receptor beta chains below come from one sample, sequenced in a study of cytotoxic CD8 clonotypes in ibrutinib-treated CLL. Using immunoSEQ multiplex PCR, the repertoire was profiled, and TCRdb retains in-frame clones only, with some absent. The sample contains about 250,000 clones, 70% of which appear only once. The sample in question was PBMCs, obtained after 24 months of ibrutinib treatment. The receptors shown here come from a human donor with chronic lymphocytic leukemia.

V usage is TRBV7-9 and J usage is TRBJ2-5; maybe TRBD2 (6 bases). Trimming removed 4 bases from V and 3 bases from J, with 15 bases in between. The V gene's germline CDR1 is SEHNR and CDR2 FQNEAQ (reference sequence). The CDR3 sequence is 15 residues long. CDR3 protein: CASSSDGTAKETQYF. CDR3 DNA sequence: TGTGCCAGCAGCTCGGATGGGACTGCGAAAGAGACCCAGTACTTC.

The V call is TRBV11-2, the J call TRBJ1-6; no clear D. This CDR3 has 18 residues. Trimming left V 3 bases short and J 0 bases short, with 15 bases between. The germline V gene encodes CDR1 SGHAT and CDR2 FQNNGV. CDR3 coding DNA: TGTGCCAGCAGCTTCCGGACGGTGATCAGCTCCTATAATTCACCCCTCCACTTT. Protein sequence: CASSFRTVISSYNSPLHF.

The chain is built from TRBV5-1 and TRBJ2-5; unclear D gene. Per germline, CDR1 SGHRS and CDR2 YFSETQ. V gave up 2 bases and J gave up 1 base, with 15 bases separating them. There are 16 residues in the CDR3. The chain's CDR3 is CASSFRQSYSQETQYF. The CDR3, as DNA: TGCGCCAGCAGCTTTCGTCAGAGCTACTCCCAAGAGACCCAGTACTTC.

This clone was seen a few times. The rearrangement links TRBV28 to TRBJ2-5, with 13 nucleotides matching TRBD2. The germline CDR1 and CDR2 sequences are MDHEN and SYDVKM. CDR3 length equals 17 residues. Trimming at V came to 3 bases and at J to 3 bases, leaving 7 bases not matched to a gene. CDR3 in DNA: TGTGCCAGCAGTTTCCCGACTAGCGGGAGGCGGGAAGAGACCCAGTACTTC. Its translation is CASSFPTSGRREETQYF. The full variable domain, with the rest looked up from reference TRBV28 and TRBJ2-5, is DVKVTQSSRYLVKRTGEKVFLECVQDMDHENMFWYRQDPGLGLRLIYFSYDVKMKEKGDIPEGYSVSREKKERFSLILESASTNQTSMYLCASSFPTSGRREETQYFGPGTRLLVL.

This chain connects TRBV7-3 to TRBJ2-5; perhaps D is TRBD1 or TRBD2 (5 bases each). CDR1 and CDR2 (germline): SGHTA, FQGTGA. This CDR3 spans 16 amino acids. Trimming left V 4 bases short and J 2 bases short, with 17 bases between. The CDR3 nucleotides read TGTGCCAGCAGCTCGCCCGGGGCGGTGGGGCAAGAGACCCAGTACTTC. This gives the protein CASSSPGAVGQETQYF.

On this clone: The junction differs from germline at one of its ends, possibly a read error. The chain joins TRBV7-7 to TRBJ2-2; a weak D match, TRBD2 (5 bases). The germline V gene encodes CDR1 SSHAT and CDR2 FNYEAQ (reference sequence). The CDR3 has 15 residues. CDR3 in amino acids: CASSLARQNTGELFF. The DNA for the CDR3 is TGTGCTAGCAGCTTAGCGCGGCAGAACACCGGGGAGCTGTTTTTT.

This clone has just a few counts. The chain is built from TRBV5-1 and TRBJ2-7; TRBD1 matches 9 bases. In germline, CDR1 is SGHRS, CDR2 YFSETQ. CDR3 length: 14 amino acids. J was trimmed by 6 bases and V by 4 bases; bases with no gene match: 8. CDR3 in DNA: TGCGCCAGCAGCGAGACAGGGGGACTCGGCGAGCAGTACTTC. Translating gives CASSETGGLGEQYF.

V is TRBV10-1 and J is TRBJ1-1; a possible D gene is TRBD1 (6 bases). CDR1 is WNHNN and CDR2 is SYGVQD in the germline V gene (reference sequence). This CDR3 region has 13 residues. V gave up 9 bases and J gave up 1 base, with 12 bases separating them. The CDR3 protein is CASRLGGNTEAFF. The CDR3 DNA follows: TGCGCCAGTCGATTAGGGGGGAACACTGAAGCTTTCTTT.

This clone has more than one count but fewer than ten. Here the CDR3 reads CASSILRGPYEQYF. The CDR3 DNA is TGTGCCAGTAGTATCCTCAGGGGACCCTACGAGCAGTACTTC. The gene calls are TRBV19 and TRBJ2-7; D possibly corresponds to TRBD1 (6 bases). The germline CDR1 and CDR2 sequences are LNHDA and SQIVND (reference sequence). CDR3 length equals 14 residues. Trimming shortened V by 3 bases and J by 2 bases, and 11 bases separated the two germline ends. The whole variable domain, remainder taken from reference TRBV19 and TRBJ2-7, is DGGITQSPKYLFRKEGQNVTLSCEQNLNHDAMYWYRQDPGQGLRLIYYSQIVNDFQKGDIAEGYSVSREKKESFPLTVTSAQKNPTAFYLCASSILRGPYEQYFGPGTRLTVT.

The rearrangement uses TRBV27 and TRBJ2-7, with TRBD2 as a possible D gene (6 bases). Between the trimmed V and J ends, which lost 8 bases and 0 bases, there was a span of 20 bases. CDR3 size: 16 residues. Per the germline V gene, CDR1 is MNHEY and CDR2 is SMNVEV (reference sequence). CDR3 sequence reads: CASRSGRRDTSYEQYF. The CDR3 DNA reads as TGTGCCAGCCGCTCCGGTAGGCGGGATACCTCCTACGAGCAGTACTTC.

This chain links TRBV27 with TRBJ2-7; weak D call: TRBD1 (6 bases). V was trimmed by 6 bases and J by 4 bases, leaving 16 bases between them. Germline CDR1 and CDR2: MNHEY and SMNVEV (reference sequence). The CDR3 has 14 amino acids. CDR3: CASSLAGTSYEQYF. CDR3 nucleotide sequence: TGTGCCAGCAGCCTCGCCGGGACAAGTTACGAGCAGTACTTC.

Points on this clone: In the same sample, other DNA sequences code for this CDR3. The chain combines TRBV9 with TRBJ2-1, with 9 bases matching TRBD2. Per germline, CDR1 SGDLS and CDR2 YYNGEE. The CDR3 length is 17 residues. Germline trimming cut 0 bases from V and 0 bases from J; bases unmatched to any gene: 4. The CDR3 coding sequence is TGTGCCAGCAGCGTAGGCCTAGCGGGAAGCTCCTACAATGAGCAGTTCTTC. This encodes CASSVGLAGSSYNEQFF.

The V gene is TRBV6-5, the J gene TRBJ1-1; no definite D call. Trimming stripped 5 bases from V and 3 bases from J, with 10 bases between. This CDR3 region has 13 residues. Per the germline V gene, CDR1 is MNHEY and CDR2 is SVGAGI. The CDR3 region is CASSGQRHTEAFF. CDR3 nucleotides: TGTGCCAGCAGTGGGCAAAGGCACACTGAAGCTTTCTTT.

The chain has TRBV18 and TRBJ1-3; D not resolved. Trimming removed 3 bases from V and 0 bases from J, with 15 bases in between. Germline CDR1 and CDR2: KGHSH and LQKENI. The CDR3 loop spans 17 amino acids. As DNA, the CDR3 is TGTGCCAGCTCACCCGGGTCCTCGCCCCACTCTGGAAACACCATATATTTT. Encoded protein: CASSPGSSPHSGNTIYF.

The count of this clone is one. V gene TRBV7-3 combines with J gene TRBJ2-3; D might be TRBD1 (6 bases). V was clipped by 5 bases and J by 0 bases, with 18 bases between them. The CDR3 has 17 residues. Germline V CDR1 and CDR2: SGHTA, FQGTGA. CDR3 sequence reads: CASSLYGQLRSTDTQYF. The CDR3 DNA reads TGTGCCAGCAGCCTATACGGACAGTTAAGAAGCACAGATACGCAGTATTTT.

This clone has only a few counts. The V gene is TRBV27, the J gene TRBJ1-5; no reliable D call. The CDR3 is 14 residues long. Trimming left V 2 bases short and J 3 bases short, with 8 bases between. Per the germline V gene, CDR1 is MNHEY and CDR2 is SMNVEV (reference sequence). The CDR3 here is CASSLGRFNQPQHF. DNA for the CDR3: TGTGCCAGCAGTTTAGGAAGATTCAATCAGCCCCAGCATTTT.

This clone has only one observation. In this CDR3 the conserved last residue, phenylalanine or tryptophan, is missing, so a read error is likely. The limits of the CDR3 on the DNA are not certain, so only TCRdb's listed CDR3 is given. The V gene is TRBV28, the J gene TRBJ2-3; TRBD2 is the table's D call and was not checked against the DNA. A total of 13 residues make up the CDR3, ends included. Germline V gene data show CDR1 as MDHEN and CDR2 as SYDVKM. The CDR3 sequence is CASSSREAGEKGV.

This sequence joins TRBV15 and TRBJ2-5; no clear D. CDR1 and CDR2 (germline): LNHNV, YYDKDF (reference sequence). The CDR3 contains 13 residues. V was trimmed by 1 base and J by 4 bases, leaving 7 bases between them. The CDR3 nucleotides are TGTGCCACCAGCAGAGCCGAAGGAGAGACCCAGTACTTC. Encoded protein: CATSRAEGETQYF. The variable domain in full, completed from reference TRBV15 and TRBJ2-5, reads DAMVIQNPRYQVTQFGKPVTLSCSQTLNHNVMYWYQQKSSQAPKLLFHYYDKDFNNEADTPDNFQSRRPNTSFCFLDIRSPGLGDTAMYLCATSRAEGETQYFGPGTRLLVL.

J is TRBJ1-1 and V is TRBV25-1; 8 nucleotides align to TRBD1. In germline, CDR1 is MGHDK, CDR2 SYGVNS. This CDR3 is built from 15 residues. V gave up 4 bases and J gave up 5 bases; unmatched junction bases: 9. In DNA, the CDR3 is TGTGCCAGCAGTGGGCGGCAGGGGGCGCGGACTGAAGCTTTCTTT. Protein: CASSGRQGARTEAFF. Full variable domain (rest looked up from reference TRBV25-1 and TRBJ1-1): EADIYQTPRYLVIGTGKKITLECSQTMGHDKMYWYQQDPGMELHLIHYSYGVNSTEKGDLSSESTVSRIRTEHFPLTLESARPSHTSQYLCASSGRQGARTEAFFGQGTRLTVV.

The chain couples TRBV6-1 to TRBJ2-3, with 7 bases matching TRBD1. Germline CDR1 reads MNHNS; CDR2 reads SASEGT. This CDR3 region has 17 residues. Trimming cost V 3 bases and J 2 bases; bases outside gene matches: 11. Here the CDR3 reads CASSDATGQKATDTQYF. The CDR3 DNA sequence: TGTGCCAGCAGTGATGCAACGGGACAGAAGGCCACAGATACGCAGTATTTT.

The rearrangement joins TRBV2 to TRBJ1-5; 8 bases agree with TRBD1. Germline V gene data show CDR1 as SNHLY and CDR2 as FYNNEI. The CDR3 length is 14 residues. V lost 6 bases to trimming and J lost 11 bases; unmatched junction nucleotides: 12. Written as DNA, the CDR3 is TGTGCCAGCAGAGGGGACAGGTGGGATCACGCCCAGCATTTT. Translating it yields CASRGDRWDHAQHF.

The gene calls are TRBV27 and TRBJ1-1; 7 bases agree with TRBD1. The CDR3 totals 12 residues. Per the germline V gene, CDR1 is MNHEY and CDR2 is SMNVEV (reference sequence). With 2 bases clipped from V and 8 bases from J, the junction kept 2 bases outside the gene matches. The DNA of the CDR3 is TGTGCCAGCAGTTTAACAGGGGAGGAAGCTTTCTTT. Translating it yields CASSLTGEEAFF.

The J gene is TRBJ2-5, the V gene TRBV27; possibly TRBD1 for D (6 bases). Germline V gives CDR1 MNHEY, CDR2 SMNVEV (reference sequence). This CDR3 has 16 amino acids. The germline V and J ends were trimmed by 4 bases and 2 bases, with 17 bases remaining between them. In DNA, the CDR3 is TGTGCCAGCAGTTACAGGGCGAGTTTCGGGCAAGAGACCCAGTACTTC. Residues: CASSYRASFGQETQYF.

The chain has TRBV6-4 and TRBJ1-1; 7 nucleotides line up with TRBD1. CDR3 size: 13 residues. Per the germline V gene, CDR1 is MRHNA and CDR2 is SNTAGT. Germline trimming cut 6 bases from V and 3 bases from J; bases unmatched to any gene: 4. The CDR3 DNA follows: TGTGCCAGCAGCCTCGACAGGGACACTGAAGCTTTCTTT. Its translation is CASSLDRDTEAFF.

This chain uses TRBV10-2 with TRBJ2-3; D is unresolved. The CDR3 runs to 13 residues. Between the trimmed V and J ends, which lost 0 bases and 10 bases, there was a span of 11 bases. Germline CDR1 reads WSHSY; CDR2 reads SAAADI. CDR3 bases: TGCGCCAGCAGTGAGTCGGGGTCGTGGGCGCAGTATTTT. It encodes CASSESGSWAQYF.

V usage is TRBV9 and J usage is TRBJ2-7; 7 bases align to TRBD1. Germline CDR1 reads SGDLS; CDR2 reads YYNGEE. V trimming: 3 bases; J trimming: 3 bases; junction bases outside the gene matches: 12. This CDR3 comprises 16 residues. CDR3 region: CASSEDIGTVYYEQYF. CDR3 coding DNA: TGTGCCAGCAGCGAGGACATTGGGACAGTGTACTACGAGCAGTACTTC.

The chain is built from TRBV28 and TRBJ2-7, with D unclear. Trimming removed 1 base at V and 7 bases at J, with 5 bases between. In germline, CDR1 is MDHEN, CDR2 SYDVKM. This CDR3 region has 11 residues. CDR3 region: CASSLFREQYF. The DNA of the CDR3 is TGTGCCAGCAGTTTATTCAGAGAGCAGTACTTC.

The DNA for the CDR3 is TGTGCCAGCAGCTTAGGGGGGGTCTCCTACGAGCAGTACTTC. Protein sequence: CASSLGGVSYEQYF. This chain uses TRBV13 with TRBJ2-7; D is tentatively TRBD1 or TRBD2 (5 bases each). V lost 0 bases and J lost 0, with 6 bases in between. There are 14 residues in the CDR3. The V gene's germline CDR1 is PRHDT and CDR2 FYEKMQ (reference sequence).

Only one count was recorded for this clone. CDR3 amino acids: CASSQSGGQYEQYF. The CDR3 DNA follows: TGTGCCAGCAGTCAATCGGGGGGTCAGTACGAGCAGTACTTC. The chain couples TRBV7-9 to TRBJ2-7, with 7 bases identical to TRBD2. Germline CDR1 reads SEHNR; CDR2 reads FQNEAQ (reference sequence). Trimming at V came to 6 bases and at J to 4 bases, leaving 9 bases not matched to a gene. The CDR3 consists of 14 residues. Full variable domain (outside the CDR3, taken from reference TRBV7-9 and TRBJ2-7): DTGVSQNPRHKITKRGQNVTFRCDPISEHNRLYWYRQTLGQGPEFLTYFQNEAQLEKSRLLSDRFSAERPKGSFSTLEIQRTEQGDSAMYLCASSQSGGQYEQYFGPGTRLTVT.

This rearrangement joins TRBV6-5 to TRBJ2-7; TRBD1 matches 8 bases. J lost 5 bases, V lost 2 bases, and 5 bases had no gene match. Germline-derived CDR1 and CDR2 are MNHEY and SVGAGI. The CDR3 extends over 14 amino acids. The CDR3 here is CASSYSRGHNEQYF. In DNA, the CDR3 is TGTGCCAGCAGTTACAGCAGGGGGCACAACGAGCAGTACTTC.

The J gene is TRBJ1-4, the V gene TRBV4-2; 9 bases line up with TRBD1. The CDR3 has 16 amino acids. Per germline, CDR1 LGHNA and CDR2 YNFKEQ. The J segment lost 7 bases and the V segment lost 5 bases, leaving 11 bases of the junction unmatched. The CDR3 sequence is CASSVVPGQGSEKLFF. The CDR3 DNA sequence: TGTGCCAGCAGCGTAGTACCGGGACAGGGAAGTGAAAAACTGTTTTTT.

The chain is built from TRBV4-1 and TRBJ1-1; 8 nucleotides align to TRBD1. V was pared by 1 base and J by 4 bases, with 2 bases of the junction left unmatched. Germline loops: CDR1 MGHRA, CDR2 YSYEKL. The CDR3 extends over 14 amino acids. The CDR3 loop reads CASSQGTGTTEAFF. CDR3 nucleotide sequence: TGCGCCAGCAGCCAAGGGACAGGGACCACTGAAGCTTTCTTT.